The present entry profiles one T cell receptor beta chain with its context. This clone came up a few times. Its recognized antigen is unknown. One base away there is no much larger clone; base qualities are not given. Using the deep immunoSEQ assay, TCR CDR3 regions were amplified from genomic DNA by multiplex PCR. Extracted genomic DNA from each cell subset was spread evenly across all wells of several immunoSEQ 96-well plates, with each plate serving as a replicate. Each replicate PCR for sorted subsets received roughly 200 ng genomic DNA, equal to about 29,000 T cell genomes. Purified libraries were measured with a Qubit 3.0 fluorometer, size-checked on a Bioanalyzer 2100, and measured again with the KAPA Library Quantification kit. Each immunoSEQ 96-well plate was sequenced on its own single-read 150-cycle Illumina NextSeq 550 flow cell. In the original analysis: The immunoSEQ output contained only junctional sequences without quality scores, so filtering could not match that applied to full-length reads. Sequences were annotated with PyIR, a Python wrapper for IgBLAST v1.9, and V/J genes and CDR3 were assigned using IMGT germline references. Reads were filtered out if the reads had weak V/J assignments (E-value above 1e-6), no CDR3, stop codons, out-of-frame junctions, or ambiguous translated residues. A V3J clonotype was defined by an identical inferred V gene, J gene, and CDR3 amino acid sequence. The percentage overlap between two repertoires was calculated by dividing the number of shared unique clonotypes by the size of the smaller repertoire. Repertoire richness was assessed with RTK rarefaction, the Chao1 estimator, and Recon v2.1 estimates of unobserved clonotypes. Generation probabilities for all TCRbeta clonotypes obtained by the gDNA method from a handful of donors were computed using OLGA. TCRdb took this table from immuneACCESS and kept in-frame rearrangements with V and J called. Such tables lack part of the clones; where checked against another copy, unresolved V genes explain under half of the gap, and the rest is unexplained. V, J and clone size are those of that table, while D and trimming were read from the DNA. In this sample the table shows 650,000 to 800,000 clones, around 77% of which occur a single time. The leading ten clones occupy roughly 1.8% of the sample.

The data originate from a study of shared clonotypes between healthy human individuals (dated by TCRdb to 2020 to 2022). A note on the overall study: The cohort comprised a couple of women and three men aged 18 to 49 years. Between about 0.85 and 8.9 billion PBMCs per donor were obtained by leukapheresis. The study deeply sequenced blood TCR repertoires of about 5 healthy adults to estimate repertoire size and the extent of clonotype sharing between individuals. Different laboratories and diverse techniques were used to prepare libraries and sequence TCR repertoires, to increase sequencing depth and limit assay-specific biases. Per donor, three plates each were used for CD4 naive and CD4 memory, two for CD8 naive, and one for CD8 memory.

The donors were healthy, HIV-negative adults with no recently reported acute infections or vaccinations. Only Caucasian adults living in Nashville, Tennessee, USA were represented among the donors. Magnetic negative selection was used to enrich CD4+ T cells, after which naive cells were positively selected on CD45RA and the negative fraction became the memory subset. Blood was collected by leukapheresis, and PBMCs were isolated by Ficoll-Histopaque density gradient centrifugation and then cryopreserved in liquid nitrogen vapor phase. Analytical flow cytometry was used to check the purity and quantity of each magnetically sorted T cell population. Genomic DNA was isolated from every sorted fraction and measured by UV absorbance on a Nanodrop 2000c. Sequences SGHAT (CDR1) and FQNNGV (CDR2) are obtained from the germline V gene. Including cysteine and phenylalanine, the CDR3 has 14 amino acids. The CDR3 DNA has 42 bases and is translated from base 1. A distance of 10 bases separates the germline ends of V and J, which lose 0 bases and 5 bases respectively.

Overall study results and their limits: Incomplete sequencing was indicated by rarefaction of sorted-subset datasets, despite the large sequencing depth. Pairwise subsampling led to the expectation that sequencing depth would affect the degree of clonotype sharing among donors. Sharing across several donors was observed for approximately 5% of naive CD4, 3% to 3.5% of naive CD8, 2.3% of memory CD4, and over 0.3% of memory CD8 clonotypes. Sampling was restricted to blood, and TCR repertoires in tissue are likely to differ from TCR repertoires in blood. Clonotypes shared by all four sorted-subset donors showed higher generation probabilities than non-shared clonotypes. Estimated clonotype richness was generally larger for naive than for memory subsets. The genetic and exposure-history diversity represented was limited by the small number of donors.

The chain couples TRBV11-2 to TRBJ1-1; no D segment can be confidently identified. This clonotype originated in a woman aged 25 to 45 in good health. Sequencing input: memory CD4+ T cells sorted from blood. The cell subset or site label for this specimen denotes: CD45RA-negative fraction. The bases read TGTGCCAGCAGCTTAGATCTGAGAGGGACTGAAGCTTTCTTT. Its amino acids are CASSLDLRGTEAFF.